This T cell receptor beta chain was recorded in a study of multiple sclerosis patients with progressive multifocal leukoencephalopathy. In germline, CDR1 is SEHNR, CDR2 FQNEAQ (reference sequence). The CDR3 is 14 residues long. With 5 bases clipped from V and 6 bases from J, the junction kept 5 bases outside the gene matches. Sample time point: time of PML onset. Each PCR contained spiked synthetic TR CDR3 controls spanning every V-J pairing. This table comes from immunoSEQ multiplex PCR, and its TCRdb copy is limited to in-frame clones, with some not included. The repertoire includes about 32,000 clones, about 87% of them detected once, and under 6% sits in the top ten.

Sequencing used PBMCs, obtained from a patient treated with natalizumab. The receptor was derived from a middle-aged woman with progressive multifocal leukoencephalopathy. V is TRBV7-9 and J is TRBJ2-7; 12 positions agree with TRBD2. DNA of the CDR3: TGTGCCAGCAGCAGACTAGCGGGAGATGGCGAGCAGTACTTC. Translation: CASSRLAGDGEQYF.